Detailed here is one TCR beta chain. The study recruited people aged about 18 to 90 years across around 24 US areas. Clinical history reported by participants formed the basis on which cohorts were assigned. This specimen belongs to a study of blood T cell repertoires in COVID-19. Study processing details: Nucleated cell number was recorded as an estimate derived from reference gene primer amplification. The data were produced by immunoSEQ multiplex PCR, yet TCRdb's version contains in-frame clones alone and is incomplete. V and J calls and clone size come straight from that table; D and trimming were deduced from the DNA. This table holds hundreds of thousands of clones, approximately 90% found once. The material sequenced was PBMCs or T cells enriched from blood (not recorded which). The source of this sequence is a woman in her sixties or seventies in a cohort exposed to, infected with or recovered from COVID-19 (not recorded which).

The CDR3 bases are TGTGCCAGCAGTGAAGCGCTTCCCCCCGGGAAACTGTTTTTT. Its translation is CASSEALPPGKLFF. This sequence joins TRBV6-1 and TRBJ1-4; D not resolved. V gave up 0 bases and J gave up 11 bases, with 13 bases separating them. Germline V gene sequence: CDR1 MNHNS, CDR2 SASEGT. The CDR3 covers 14 residues.